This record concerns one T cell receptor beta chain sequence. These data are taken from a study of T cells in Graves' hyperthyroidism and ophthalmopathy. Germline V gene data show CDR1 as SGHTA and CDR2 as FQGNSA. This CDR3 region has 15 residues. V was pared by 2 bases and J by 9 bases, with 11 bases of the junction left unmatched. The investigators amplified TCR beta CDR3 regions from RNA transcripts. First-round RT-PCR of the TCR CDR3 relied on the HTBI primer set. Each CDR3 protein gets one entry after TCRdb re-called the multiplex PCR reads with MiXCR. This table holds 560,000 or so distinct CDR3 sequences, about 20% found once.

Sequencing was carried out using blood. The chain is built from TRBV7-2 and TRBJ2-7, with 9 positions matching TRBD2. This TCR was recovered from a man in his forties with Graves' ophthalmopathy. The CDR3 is CASSLSRGGRAGQYF. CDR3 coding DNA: TGTGCCAGCAGCTTATCACGAGGCGGGAGGGCCGGGCAGTACTTC. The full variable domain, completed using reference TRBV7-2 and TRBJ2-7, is GAGVSQSPSNKVTEKGKDVELRCDPISGHTALYWYRQSLGQGLEFLIYFQGNSAPDKSGLPSDRFSAERTGGSVSTLTIQRTQQEDSAVYLCASSLSRGGRAGQYFGPGTRLTVT.